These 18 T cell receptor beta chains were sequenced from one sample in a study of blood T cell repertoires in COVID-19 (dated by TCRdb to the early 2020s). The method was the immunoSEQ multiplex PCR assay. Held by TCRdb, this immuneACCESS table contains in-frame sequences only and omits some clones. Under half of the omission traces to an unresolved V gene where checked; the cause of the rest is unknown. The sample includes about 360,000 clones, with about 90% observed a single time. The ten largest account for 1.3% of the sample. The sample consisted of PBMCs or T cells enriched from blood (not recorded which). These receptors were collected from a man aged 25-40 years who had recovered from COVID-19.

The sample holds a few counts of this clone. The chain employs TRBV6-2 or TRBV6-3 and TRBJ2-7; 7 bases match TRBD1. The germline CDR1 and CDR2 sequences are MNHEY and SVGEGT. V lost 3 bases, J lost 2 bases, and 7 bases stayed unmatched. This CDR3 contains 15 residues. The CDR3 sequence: CASSYEQGTTYEQYF. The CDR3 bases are TGTGCCAGCAGTTATGAACAGGGGACCACCTACGAGCAGTACTTC.

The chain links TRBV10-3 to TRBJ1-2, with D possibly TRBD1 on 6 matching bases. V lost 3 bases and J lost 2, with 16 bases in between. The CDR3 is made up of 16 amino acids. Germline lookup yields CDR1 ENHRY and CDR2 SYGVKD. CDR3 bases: TGTGCCATCAGTGACCCAAGGGGGGGGCAGAACTATGGCTACACCTTC. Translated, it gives CAISDPRGGQNYGYTF.

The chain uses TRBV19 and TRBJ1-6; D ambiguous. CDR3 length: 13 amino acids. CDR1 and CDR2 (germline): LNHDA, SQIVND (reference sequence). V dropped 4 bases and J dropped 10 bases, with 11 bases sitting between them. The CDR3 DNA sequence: TGTGCCAGTAGTAAAACTTTAACCTCACCCCTCCACTTT. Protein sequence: CASSKTLTSPLHF. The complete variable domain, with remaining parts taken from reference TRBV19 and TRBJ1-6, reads DGGITQSPKYLFRKEGQNVTLSCEQNLNHDAMYWYRQDPGQGLRLIYYSQIVNDFQKGDIAEGYSVSREKKESFPLTVTSAQKNPTAFYLCASSKTLTSPLHFGNGTRLTVT.

The CDR3 nucleotides are TGTGCCATCAGTGATCCGGCCAGGGTCACCGGGGAGCTGTTTTTT. Its protein is CAISDPARVTGELFF. The chain recombines TRBV10-3 with TRBJ2-2, with D possibly TRBD1 on 5 matching bases. Germline V CDR1 and CDR2: ENHRY, SYGVKD. This CDR3 spans 15 amino acids. Trimming took off 3 bases at V and 4 bases at J, with 12 bases between the two ends.

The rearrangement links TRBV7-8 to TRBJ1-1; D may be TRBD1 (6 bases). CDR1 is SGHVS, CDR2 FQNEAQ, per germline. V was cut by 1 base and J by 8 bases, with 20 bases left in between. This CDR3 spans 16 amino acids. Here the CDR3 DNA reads TGTGCCAGCAGCTTAGAGGGTGTGGGACACCCGCTGGAAGCTTTCTTT. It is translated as CASSLEGVGHPLEAFF.

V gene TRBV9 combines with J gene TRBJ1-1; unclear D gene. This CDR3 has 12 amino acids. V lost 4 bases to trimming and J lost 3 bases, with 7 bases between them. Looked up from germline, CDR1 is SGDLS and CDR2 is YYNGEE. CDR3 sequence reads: CASSQTHTEAFF. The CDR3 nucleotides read TGTGCCAGCAGCCAGACACACACTGAAGCTTTCTTT. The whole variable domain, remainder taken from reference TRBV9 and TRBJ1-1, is DSGVTQTPKHLITATGQRVTLRCSPRSGDLSVYWYQQSLDQGLQFLIQYYNGEERAKGNILERFSAQQFPDLHSELNLSSLELGDSALYFCASSQTHTEAFFGQGTRLTVV.

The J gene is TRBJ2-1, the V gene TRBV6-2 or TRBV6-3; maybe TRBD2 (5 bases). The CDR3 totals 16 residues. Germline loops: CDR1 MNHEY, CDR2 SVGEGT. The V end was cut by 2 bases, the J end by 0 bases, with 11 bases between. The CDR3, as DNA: TGTGCCAGCAGTTACGCGGGCGTGAGCTCCTACAATGAGCAGTTCTTC. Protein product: CASSYAGVSSYNEQFF.

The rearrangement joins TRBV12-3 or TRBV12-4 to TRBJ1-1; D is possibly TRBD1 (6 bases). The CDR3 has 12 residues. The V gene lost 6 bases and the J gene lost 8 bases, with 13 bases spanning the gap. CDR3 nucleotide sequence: TGTGCCAGCAGCGGGGGGGCTCAAGAAGCTTTCTTT. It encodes CASSGGAQEAFF.

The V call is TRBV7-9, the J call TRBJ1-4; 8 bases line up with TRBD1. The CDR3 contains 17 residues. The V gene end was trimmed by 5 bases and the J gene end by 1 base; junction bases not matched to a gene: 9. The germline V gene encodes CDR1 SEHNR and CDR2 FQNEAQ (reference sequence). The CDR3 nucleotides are TGTGCCAGCAGCCCGTTTCCGGGGACAGGAACTAATGAAAAACTGTTTTTT. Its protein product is CASSPFPGTGTNEKLFF.

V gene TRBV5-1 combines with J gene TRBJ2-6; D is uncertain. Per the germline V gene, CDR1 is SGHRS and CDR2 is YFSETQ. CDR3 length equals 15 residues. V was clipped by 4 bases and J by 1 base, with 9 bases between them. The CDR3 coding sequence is TGCGCCAGCAGCCCCGGTAATTCTGGGGCCAACGTCCTGACTTTC. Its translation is CASSPGNSGANVLTF.

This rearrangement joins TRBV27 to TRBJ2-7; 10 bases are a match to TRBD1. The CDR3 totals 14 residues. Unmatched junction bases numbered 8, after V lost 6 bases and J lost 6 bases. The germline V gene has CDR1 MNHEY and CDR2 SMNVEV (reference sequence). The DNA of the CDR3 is TGTGCCAGCAGCCGGGACAGGGGCAAACCCGAGCAGTACTTC. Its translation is CASSRDRGKPEQYF.

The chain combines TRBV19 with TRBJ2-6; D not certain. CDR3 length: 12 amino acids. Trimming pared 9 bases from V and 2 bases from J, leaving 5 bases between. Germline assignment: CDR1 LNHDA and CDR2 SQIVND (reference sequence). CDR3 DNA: TGTGCCAGCTCCCCTGGGGCCAACGTCCTGACTTTC. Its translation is CASSPGANVLTF.

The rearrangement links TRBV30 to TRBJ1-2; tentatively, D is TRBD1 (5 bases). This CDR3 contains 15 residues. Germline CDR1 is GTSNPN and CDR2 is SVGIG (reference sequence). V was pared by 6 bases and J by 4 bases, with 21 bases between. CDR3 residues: CACTQGTKGIYGYTF. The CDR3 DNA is TGTGCCTGCACCCAAGGTACAAAGGGGATCTATGGCTACACCTTC. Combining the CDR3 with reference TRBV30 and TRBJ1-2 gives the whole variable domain SQTIHQWPATLVQPVGSPLSLECTVEGTSNPNLYWYRQAAGRGLQLLFYSVGIGQISSEVPQNLSASRPQDRQFILSSKKLLLSDSGFYLCACTQGTKGIYGYTFGSGTRLTVV.

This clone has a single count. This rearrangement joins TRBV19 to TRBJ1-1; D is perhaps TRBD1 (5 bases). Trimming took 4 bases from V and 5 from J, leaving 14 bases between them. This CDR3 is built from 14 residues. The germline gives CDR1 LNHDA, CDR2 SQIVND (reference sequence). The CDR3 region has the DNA TGTGCCAGTAGTAGCCGGGGGGGTGTTACTGAAGCTTTCTTT. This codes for CASSSRGGVTEAFF.

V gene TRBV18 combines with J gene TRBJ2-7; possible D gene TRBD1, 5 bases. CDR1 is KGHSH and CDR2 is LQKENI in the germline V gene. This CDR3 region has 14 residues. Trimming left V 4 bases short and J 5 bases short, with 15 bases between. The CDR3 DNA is TGTGCCAGCTCACTAACCGCAGGGTCCCACGAGCAGTACTTC. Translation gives CASSLTAGSHEQYF.

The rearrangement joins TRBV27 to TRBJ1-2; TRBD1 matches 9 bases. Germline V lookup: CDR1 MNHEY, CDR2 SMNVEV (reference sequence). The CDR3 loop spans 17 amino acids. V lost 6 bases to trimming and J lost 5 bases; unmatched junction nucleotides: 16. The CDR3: CASRREDRGSLRYGYTF. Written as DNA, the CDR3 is TGTGCCAGCAGACGAGAGGACAGGGGCTCTTTGAGATATGGCTACACCTTC.

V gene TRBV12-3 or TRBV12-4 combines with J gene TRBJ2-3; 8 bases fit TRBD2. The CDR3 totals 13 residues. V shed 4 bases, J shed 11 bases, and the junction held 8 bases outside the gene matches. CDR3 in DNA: TGTGCCAGCAGTTCCGCCCCCGGGACTAGGCAGTATTTT. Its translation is CASSSAPGTRQYF.

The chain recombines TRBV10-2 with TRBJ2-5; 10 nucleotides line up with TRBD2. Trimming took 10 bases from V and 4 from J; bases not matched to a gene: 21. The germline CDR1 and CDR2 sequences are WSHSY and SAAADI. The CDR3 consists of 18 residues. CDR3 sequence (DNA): TGCGCCACCGCCGCAAGGGGGAAGCGGGGGGGCTTATCAGAGACCCAGTACTTC. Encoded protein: CATAARGKRGGLSETQYF.